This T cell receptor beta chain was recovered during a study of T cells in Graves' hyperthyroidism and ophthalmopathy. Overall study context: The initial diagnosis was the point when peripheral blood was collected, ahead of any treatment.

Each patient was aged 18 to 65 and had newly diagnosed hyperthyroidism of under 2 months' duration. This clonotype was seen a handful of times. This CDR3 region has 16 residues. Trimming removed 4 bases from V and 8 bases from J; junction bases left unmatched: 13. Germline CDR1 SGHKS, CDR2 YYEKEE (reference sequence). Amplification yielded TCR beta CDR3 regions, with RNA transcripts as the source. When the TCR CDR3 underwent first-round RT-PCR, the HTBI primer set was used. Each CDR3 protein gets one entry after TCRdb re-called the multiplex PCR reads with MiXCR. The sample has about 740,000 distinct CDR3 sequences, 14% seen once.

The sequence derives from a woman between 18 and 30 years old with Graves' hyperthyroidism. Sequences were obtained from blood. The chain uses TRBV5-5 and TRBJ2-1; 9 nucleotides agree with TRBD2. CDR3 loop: CASSPRLAEAVHEQFF. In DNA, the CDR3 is TGTGCCAGCAGCCCGAGACTAGCGGAAGCAGTACATGAGCAGTTCTTC.